The 25 T cell receptor beta chains below all came from one sample that was sequenced in a study of T cells in Graves' hyperthyroidism and ophthalmopathy. TCR beta CDR3 regions were amplified from RNA transcripts. Using the HTBI primer set, a first-round RT-PCR was run on the TCR CDR3. A single record per CDR3 protein comes from TCRdb applying MiXCR to the multiplex PCR reads. The sample includes around 300,000 distinct CDR3 sequences, roughly 15% of them seen just once. Source material: blood. These receptors were obtained from a woman between 40 and 55 years old with Graves' hyperthyroidism.

This sequence joins TRBV7-9 and TRBJ2-2, with D possibly being TRBD1 or TRBD2 (5 bases each). V lost 6 bases, J lost 5 bases, and 10 bases lay in between. This CDR3 is 13 amino acids long. In germline, CDR1 is SEHNR, CDR2 FQNEAQ (reference sequence). The CDR3 nucleotides read TGTGCCAGCAGGTCCAGGGAGACCGGGGAGCTGTTTTTT. The encoded protein is CASRSRETGELFF.

In its sample, this clonotype was seen many times. The V gene is TRBV29-1, the J gene TRBJ2-5, with 7 nucleotides matching TRBD2. V was pared by 6 bases and J by 5 bases, with 6 bases of the junction left unmatched. The length of the CDR3 is 12 residues. Germline CDR1 and CDR2: SQVTM and ANQGSEA. CDR3 loop: CSVRLASETQYF. DNA of the CDR3: TGCAGCGTGCGACTAGCCTCGGAGACCCAGTACTTC.

This clonotype was found many times. The chain couples TRBV20-1 to TRBJ1-1, with no clear D. The CDR3 totals 11 residues. CDR1 DFQATT and CDR2 SNEGSKA come from the germline V gene (reference sequence). Trimming pared 3 bases from V and 9 bases from J, leaving 11 bases between. CDR3 bases: TGCAGTGCTAGTTCCGGAGACAAAGCTTTCTTT. Amino acids: CSASSGDKAFF.

In regard to this clonotype: Germline is not matched at one junction end, which may reflect a read error. CDR3 nucleotides: TGTGCCAGCAGACCTTACCGGGACTCCCACAATGAGCAGTTCTTC. Translation gives CASRPYRDSHNEQFF. The gene calls are TRBV7-9 and TRBJ2-1; TRBD2 might be the D (6 bases). This CDR3 is built from 15 residues. Germline V lookup: CDR1 SEHNR, CDR2 FQNEAQ (reference sequence).

This clonotype was seen ten or more times. The chain employs TRBV6-1 and TRBJ2-7; a possible D gene is TRBD1 (6 bases). The CDR3 is 12 amino acids. The germline CDR1 and CDR2 sequences are MNHNS and SASEGT. The V and J ends lost 7 bases and 2 bases respectively, with 9 bases between them. Written as DNA, the CDR3 is TGTGCCAGCACCAGGACAGCCTACGAGCAGTACTTC. Encoded protein: CASTRTAYEQYF.

This clonotype was found many times. This chain connects TRBV20-1 to TRBJ1-2; 7 bases align to TRBD1. Per germline, CDR1 DFQATT and CDR2 SNEGSKA (reference sequence). The CDR3 is 16 residues long. With 1 base clipped from V and 0 bases from J, the junction kept 8 bases outside the gene matches. CDR3 sequence (DNA): TGCAGTGCTAGAGCTCAGACAGGGCCCTCTAACTATGGCTACACCTTC. Its translation: CSARAQTGPSNYGYTF.

This clonotype was found a few times. V usage is TRBV20-1 and J usage is TRBJ1-1, with no clear D. The V end was cut by 0 bases, the J end by 2 bases, with 19 bases between. Germline CDR1 and CDR2: DFQATT and SNEGSKA (reference sequence). The CDR3 covers 17 residues. In nucleotides, the CDR3 is TGCAGTGCTAGAGATCTATCGAGGGCCATTACTAACACTGAAGCTTTCTTT. It codes for CSARDLSRAITNTEAFF.

As to this clonotype: Since a much larger clone is just one base distant, this may be a read error. The genes are TRBV11-2 and TRBJ2-2, with TRBD1 as a possible D gene (6 bases). Trimming took 5 bases from V and 0 from J, leaving 16 bases between them. The germline CDR1 and CDR2 sequences are SGHAT and FQNNGV. The CDR3 is 17 residues long. The CDR3, as DNA: TGTGCCAGCAGCCTACTGAAGACAGGCTCGAACACCGGGGAGCTGTTTTTT. This gives the protein CASSLLKTGSNTGELFF.

Many counts were recorded for this clonotype. The chain links TRBV2 to TRBJ2-1, with a possible D match to TRBD1 (6 bases). V was cut by 1 base and J by 2 bases, with 9 bases left in between. Germline CDR1 SNHLY, CDR2 FYNNEI. This CDR3 region has 15 residues. In nucleotides, the CDR3 is TGTGCCAGCAGTGAAGTCGCAGGGGCCTACAATGAGCAGTTCTTC. It codes for CASSEVAGAYNEQFF. The entire variable domain, with the rest obtained from reference TRBV2 and TRBJ2-1, is as follows: EPEVTQTPSHQVTQMGQEVILRCVPISNHLYFYWYRQILGQKVEFLVSFYNNEISEKSEIFDDQFSVERPDGSNFTLKIRSTKLEDSAMYFCASSEVAGAYNEQFFGPGTRLTVL.

This clonotype was seen ten or more times. V gene TRBV29-1 combines with J gene TRBJ1-3; D possibly corresponds to TRBD1 (5 bases). The CDR3 sequence is 14 residues long. V lost 6 bases and J 10 bases, leaving 22 bases between the germline ends. Germline V CDR1 and CDR2: SQVTM, ANQGSEA. The CDR3 reads CSVTSLGAGTTIYF. CDR3 DNA sequence: TGCAGCGTCACATCCCTCGGGGCGGGAACGACCATATATTTT.

Ten or more counts support this clonotype. The chain couples TRBV28 to TRBJ2-5; tentative D call: TRBD2 (5 bases). The germline CDR1 and CDR2 sequences are MDHEN and SYDVKM. This CDR3 is built from 14 residues. V was clipped by 3 bases and J by 2 bases, with 10 bases between them. Written as DNA, the CDR3 is TGTGCCAGCAGTTTTATGGGGAGACAAGAGACCCAGTACTTC. This gives the protein CASSFMGRQETQYF.

This clonotype was counted at least ten times. This chain links TRBV28 with TRBJ2-7, with D possibly matching TRBD1 (6 bases). The CDR3 has 14 amino acids. Trimming took off 5 bases at V and 5 bases at J, with 16 bases between the two ends. The germline CDR1 and CDR2 sequences are MDHEN and SYDVKM. The CDR3 reads CASSAGTSRDEQYF. CDR3 DNA: TGTGCCAGCAGTGCCGGGACAAGTCGGGACGAGCAGTACTTC.

At least ten counts were recorded for this clonotype. CDR3 region: CAWSTLGANSGNTIYF. The DNA for the CDR3 is TGTGCCTGGAGTACGCTAGGGGCAAACTCTGGAAACACCATATATTTT. The chain is built from TRBV30 and TRBJ1-3; D perhaps matches TRBD1 (5 bases). Germline V gives CDR1 GTSNPN, CDR2 SVGIG (reference sequence). The CDR3 covers 16 residues. V was clipped by 2 bases and J by 0 bases, with 14 bases between them. Complete variable domain (other parts from reference TRBV30 and TRBJ1-3): SQTIHQWPATLVQPVGSPLSLECTVEGTSNPNLYWYRQAAGRGLQLLFYSVGIGQISSEVPQNLSASRPQDRQFILSSKKLLLSDSGFYLCAWSTLGANSGNTIYFGEGSWLTVV.

The rearrangement uses TRBV7-2 and TRBJ2-1; 11 bases are shared with TRBD2. V lost 4 bases, J lost 16 bases, and 6 bases stayed unmatched. The CDR3 is made up of 12 amino acids. Germline V gene lookup returns CDR1 SGHTA and CDR2 FQGNSA. The CDR3, as DNA: TGTGCCAGCAGCTCGATAGCGGGAGGGACCTTCTTC. This gives the protein CASSSIAGGTFF.

This clonotype was counted only a few times. CDR3 amino acids: CASRSGTGGYNSPLHF. As DNA, the CDR3 is TGTGCCAGTAGATCGGGGACAGGGGGCTATAATTCACCCCTCCACTTT. The rearrangement links TRBV19 to TRBJ1-6; TRBD1 aligns across 11 bases. In germline, CDR1 is LNHDA, CDR2 SQIVND (reference sequence). There are 16 residues in the CDR3. Trimming cost V 6 bases and J 3 bases; bases outside gene matches: 4. Complete variable domain (other parts from reference TRBV19 and TRBJ1-6): DGGITQSPKYLFRKEGQNVTLSCEQNLNHDAMYWYRQDPGQGLRLIYYSQIVNDFQKGDIAEGYSVSREKKESFPLTVTSAQKNPTAFYLCASRSGTGGYNSPLHFGNGTRLTVT.

This clonotype was observed many times. The CDR3 region has the DNA TGCAGCGTTCGCGAGGGATGGAATGAGCAGTTCTTC. Its protein product is CSVREGWNEQFF. This chain connects TRBV29-1 to TRBJ2-1; the D gene is possibly TRBD2 (5 bases). Per the germline V gene, CDR1 is SQVTM and CDR2 is ANQGSEA. V was trimmed by 5 bases and J by 7 bases, leaving 12 bases between them. This CDR3 comprises 12 residues.

This clonotype was counted at least ten times. The chain carries TRBV27 and TRBJ1-2; no firm D call. With 4 bases removed from V and 0 bases from J, the gap between germline ends came to 12 bases. CDR3 size: 15 residues. The V gene's germline CDR1 is MNHEY and CDR2 SMNVEV (reference sequence). The CDR3 sequence is CASSYSTKANYGYTF. CDR3 DNA sequence: TGTGCCAGCAGTTACTCTACTAAAGCTAACTATGGCTACACCTTC.

V usage is TRBV4-1 and J usage is TRBJ2-2; possible D gene TRBD1, 5 bases. The CDR3 spans 15 residues. Germline assignment: CDR1 MGHRA and CDR2 YSYEKL. Trimming pared 2 bases from V and 4 bases from J, leaving 11 bases between. DNA of the CDR3: TGCGCCAGCAGCCAACATAGGGGTGGCACCGGGGAGCTGTTTTTT. Translated: CASSQHRGGTGELFF.

This clonotype was found a few times. V usage is TRBV5-6 and J usage is TRBJ1-3; perhaps TRBD1 as D (5 bases). Trimming removed 5 bases from V and 0 bases from J, with 15 bases in between. Germline CDR1 is SGHDT and CDR2 is YYEEEE. The CDR3 loop spans 16 amino acids. The CDR3 nucleotides read TGTGCCAGCAGTCGCGGGGGAATCGGCTCTGGAAACACCATATATTTT. It encodes CASSRGGIGSGNTIYF.

A few counts support this clonotype. CDR3 amino acids: CAWDPGTEGSPLHF. The CDR3 bases are TGTGCCTGGGACCCGGGGACAGAGGGATCACCCCTCCACTTT. V and J are TRBV30 and TRBJ1-6, with TRBD1 matching over 7 bases. This CDR3 comprises 14 residues. V lost 5 bases to trimming and J lost 10 bases; unmatched junction nucleotides: 11. The germline CDR1 and CDR2 sequences are GTSNPN and SVGIG (reference sequence).

At least ten counts were recorded for this clonotype. The V gene is TRBV11-2, the J gene TRBJ2-7; unclear D gene. V was shortened by 5 bases and J by 3 bases, with 14 bases between the two germline ends. Germline V gene lookup returns CDR1 SGHAT and CDR2 FQNNGV. The CDR3 runs to 14 residues. The CDR3 reads CASSPKPANYEQYF. In DNA, the CDR3 is TGTGCCAGCAGCCCTAAACCAGCGAACTACGAGCAGTACTTC.

In its sample, this clonotype was seen a few times. The chain has TRBV3-1 and TRBJ2-2, with 8 nucleotides matching TRBD2. V was clipped by 4 bases and J by 1 base; unmatched bases: 8. The CDR3 is 17 amino acids. In germline, CDR1 is LGHDT, CDR2 YNNKEL (reference sequence). CDR3 in DNA: TGTGCCAGCAGCCTAGCGGGAAACCCCCGGAACACCGGGGAGCTGTTTTTT. This sequence encodes CASSLAGNPRNTGELFF.

The CDR3 region is CASSHGTPGLAFTDTQYF. The CDR3 DNA reads as TGTGCCAGCAGCCACGGCACCCCGGGACTAGCATTTACAGATACGCAGTATTTT. The rearrangement joins TRBV4-2 to TRBJ2-3; 9 nucleotides agree with TRBD2. The CDR3 sequence is 18 residues long. The junction had 13 bases not matched to a gene; V was cut back by 3 bases and J by 3 bases. Germline CDR1 and CDR2: LGHNA and YNFKEQ.

DNA for the CDR3: TGTGCCAGCTCACCGGCCGGGACAGGGGCCTACGAGCAGTACTTC. It specifies CASSPAGTGAYEQYF. V is TRBV18 and J is TRBJ2-7; 10 bases map to TRBD1. The CDR3 loop spans 15 amino acids. Germline CDR1 is KGHSH and CDR2 is LQKENI. Trimming removed 3 bases from V and 2 bases from J; junction bases left unmatched: 4.

This clonotype has a handful of counts. J is TRBJ1-3 and V is TRBV28; weak D call: TRBD1 (6 bases). The germline CDR1 and CDR2 sequences are MDHEN and SYDVKM. Between the trimmed V and J ends, which lost 6 bases and 4 bases, there was a span of 13 bases. There are 14 residues in the CDR3. The CDR3 spells CASSSTGTGNTIYF. In DNA, the CDR3 is TGTGCCAGCAGCAGTACAGGGACCGGAAACACCATATATTTT.